This paragraph covers one T cell receptor (beta chain) sequence. This sample is drawn from a study of patients and donors after allogeneic stem cell transplantation. Via MiXCR, TCRdb re-called the RT-PCR reads, giving one row per CDR3 protein. Here the sample spans hundreds of thousands of distinct CDR3 sequences, roughly 17% being singletons. Germline-derived CDR1 and CDR2 are SQVTM and ANQGSEA. V lost 7 bases and J lost 4, with 25 bases in between. The CDR3 loop spans 16 amino acids. J is TRBJ1-2 and V is TRBV29-1; D perhaps matches TRBD1 (6 bases). The TCR originated in a human donor who was either an allogeneic HSCT recipient or a stem cell or donor lymphocyte infusion donor (not recorded which). It is not recorded whose cells these are; they may come from a transplant donor. The sequencing input was blood, either unsorted or a sorted T cell fraction (not recorded which). CDR3 sequence (DNA): TGCAGCGCCCCTTCGAACCGGGACACTGACGTCTATGGCTACACCTTC. Its translation is CSAPSNRDTDVYGYTF.